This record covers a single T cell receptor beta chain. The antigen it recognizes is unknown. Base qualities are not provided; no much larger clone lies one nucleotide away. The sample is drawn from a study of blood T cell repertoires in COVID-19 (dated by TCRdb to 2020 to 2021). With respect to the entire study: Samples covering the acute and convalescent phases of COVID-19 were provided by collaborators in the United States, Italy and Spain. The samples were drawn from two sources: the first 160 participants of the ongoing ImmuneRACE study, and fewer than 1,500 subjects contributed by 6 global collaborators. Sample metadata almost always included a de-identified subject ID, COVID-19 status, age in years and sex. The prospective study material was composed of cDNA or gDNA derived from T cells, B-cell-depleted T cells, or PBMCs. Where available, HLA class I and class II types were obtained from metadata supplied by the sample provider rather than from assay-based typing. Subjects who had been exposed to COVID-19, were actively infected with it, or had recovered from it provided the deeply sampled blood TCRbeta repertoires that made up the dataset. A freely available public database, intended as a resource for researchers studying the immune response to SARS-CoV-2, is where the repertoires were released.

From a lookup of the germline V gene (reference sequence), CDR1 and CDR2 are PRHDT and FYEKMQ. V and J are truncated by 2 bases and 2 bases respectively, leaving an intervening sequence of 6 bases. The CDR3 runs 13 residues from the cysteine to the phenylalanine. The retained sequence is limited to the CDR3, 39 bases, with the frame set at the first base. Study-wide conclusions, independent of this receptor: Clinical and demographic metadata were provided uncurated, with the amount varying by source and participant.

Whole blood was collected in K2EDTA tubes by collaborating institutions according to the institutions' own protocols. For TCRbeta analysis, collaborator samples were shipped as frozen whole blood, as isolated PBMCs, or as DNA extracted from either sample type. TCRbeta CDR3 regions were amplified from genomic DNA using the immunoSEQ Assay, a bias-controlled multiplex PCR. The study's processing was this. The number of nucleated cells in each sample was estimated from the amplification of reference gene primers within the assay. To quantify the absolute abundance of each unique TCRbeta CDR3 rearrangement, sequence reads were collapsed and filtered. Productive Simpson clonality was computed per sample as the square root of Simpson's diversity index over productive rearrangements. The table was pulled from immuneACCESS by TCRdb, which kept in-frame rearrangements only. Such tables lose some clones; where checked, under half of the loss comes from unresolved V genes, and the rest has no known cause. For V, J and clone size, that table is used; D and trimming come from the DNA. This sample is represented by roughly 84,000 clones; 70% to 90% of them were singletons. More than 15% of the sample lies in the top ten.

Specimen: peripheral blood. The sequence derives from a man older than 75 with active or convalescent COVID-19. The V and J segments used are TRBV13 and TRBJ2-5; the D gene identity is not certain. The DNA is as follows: TGTGCCAGCAGCTTAAACAGACAAGAGACCCAGTACTTC. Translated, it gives CASSLNRQETQYF.